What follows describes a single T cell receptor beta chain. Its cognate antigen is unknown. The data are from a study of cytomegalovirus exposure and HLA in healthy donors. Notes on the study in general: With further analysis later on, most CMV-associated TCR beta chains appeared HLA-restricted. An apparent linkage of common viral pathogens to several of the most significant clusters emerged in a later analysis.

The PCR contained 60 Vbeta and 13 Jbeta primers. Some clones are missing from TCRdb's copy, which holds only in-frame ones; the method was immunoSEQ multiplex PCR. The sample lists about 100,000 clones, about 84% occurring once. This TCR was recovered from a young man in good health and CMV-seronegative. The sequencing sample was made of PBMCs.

The CDR3 loop reads CASSQLTTPEAFF. The DNA for the CDR3 is TGCGCCAGCAGCCAACTCACTACCCCCGAAGCTTTCTTT. This chain uses TRBV4-1 with TRBJ1-1; no reliable D call. The V gene's germline CDR1 is MGHRA and CDR2 YSYEKL. V gave up 2 bases and J gave up 8 bases, with 12 bases separating them. This CDR3 has 13 residues.